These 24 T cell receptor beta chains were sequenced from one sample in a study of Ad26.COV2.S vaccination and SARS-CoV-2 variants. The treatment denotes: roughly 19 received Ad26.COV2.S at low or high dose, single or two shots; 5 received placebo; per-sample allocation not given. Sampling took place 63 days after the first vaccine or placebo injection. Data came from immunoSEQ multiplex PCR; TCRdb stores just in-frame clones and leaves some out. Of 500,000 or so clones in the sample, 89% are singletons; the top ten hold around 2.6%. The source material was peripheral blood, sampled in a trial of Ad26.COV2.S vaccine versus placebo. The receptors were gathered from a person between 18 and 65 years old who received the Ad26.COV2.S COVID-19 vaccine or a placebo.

CDR3 bases: TGTGCCAGCAGCCTCTTGGGGACTAGTTATACAGATACGCAGTATTTT. The encoded protein is CASSLLGTSYTDTQYF. This rearrangement joins TRBV11-3 to TRBJ2-3, with 8 bases aligning to TRBD2. The V and J ends lost 5 bases and 3 bases, in that order; junction bases with no gene match: 10. CDR3 length equals 16 residues. Per the germline V gene, CDR1 is SGHNT and CDR2 is YENEEA.

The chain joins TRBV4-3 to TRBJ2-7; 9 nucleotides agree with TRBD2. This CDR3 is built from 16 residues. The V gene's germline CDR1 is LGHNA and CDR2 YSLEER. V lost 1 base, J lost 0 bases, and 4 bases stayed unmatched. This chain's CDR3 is CASSQVAGDHSYEQYF. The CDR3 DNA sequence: TGCGCCAGCAGCCAAGTAGCGGGGGACCACTCCTACGAGCAGTACTTC.

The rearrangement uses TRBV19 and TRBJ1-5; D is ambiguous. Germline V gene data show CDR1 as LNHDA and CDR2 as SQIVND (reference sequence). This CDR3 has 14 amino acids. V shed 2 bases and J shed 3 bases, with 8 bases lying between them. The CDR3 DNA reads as TGTGCCAGTAGTATAAACAGAGACAATCAGCCCCAGCATTTT. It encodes CASSINRDNQPQHF.

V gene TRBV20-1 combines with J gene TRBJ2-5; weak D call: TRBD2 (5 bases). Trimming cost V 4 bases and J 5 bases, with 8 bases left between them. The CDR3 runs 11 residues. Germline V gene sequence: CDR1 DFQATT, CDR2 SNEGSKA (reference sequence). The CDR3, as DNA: TGCAGTGCTACGGGATTGGAGACCCAGTACTTC. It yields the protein CSATGLETQYF.

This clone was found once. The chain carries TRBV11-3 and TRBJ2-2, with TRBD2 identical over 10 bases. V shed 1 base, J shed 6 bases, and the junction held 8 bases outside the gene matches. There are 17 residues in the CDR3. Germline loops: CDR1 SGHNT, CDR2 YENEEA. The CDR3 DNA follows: TGTGCCAGCAGCTTAGGGACTAGCGGACGCAGGGCCGGGGAGCTGTTTTTT. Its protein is CASSLGTSGRRAGELFF.

In DNA, the CDR3 is TGCGCCAGCAGCCTCACCGGGGTCGCGAACACTGAAGCTTTCTTT. Its protein product is CASSLTGVANTEAFF. The rearrangement joins TRBV5-1 to TRBJ1-1; D ambiguous. Per germline, CDR1 SGHRS and CDR2 YFSETQ. This CDR3 contains 15 residues. V lost 4 bases and J lost 1, with 14 bases in between.

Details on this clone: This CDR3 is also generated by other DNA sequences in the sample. Here the CDR3 reads CASSPGFGNTIYF. CDR3 in DNA: TGTGCCAGCTCACCAGGGTTTGGAAACACCATATATTTT. The chain links TRBV18 to TRBJ1-3; no firm D call. Trimming pared 2 bases from V and 3 bases from J, leaving 5 bases between. The V gene's germline CDR1 is KGHSH and CDR2 LQKENI. The CDR3 contains 13 residues.

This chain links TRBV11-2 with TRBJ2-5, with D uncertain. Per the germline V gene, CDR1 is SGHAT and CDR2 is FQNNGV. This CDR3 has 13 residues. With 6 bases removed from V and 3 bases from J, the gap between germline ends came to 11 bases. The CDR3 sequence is CASSVRAEETQYF. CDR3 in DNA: TGTGCCAGCAGTGTAAGGGCCGAAGAGACCCAGTACTTC.

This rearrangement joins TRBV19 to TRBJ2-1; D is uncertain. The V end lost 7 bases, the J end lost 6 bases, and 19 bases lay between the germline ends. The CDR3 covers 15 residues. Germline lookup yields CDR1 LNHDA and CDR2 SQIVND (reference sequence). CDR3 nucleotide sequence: TGTGCCAGTAAGGAACCGGGCCTAATCAGCAATGAGCAGTTCTTC. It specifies CASKEPGLISNEQFF.

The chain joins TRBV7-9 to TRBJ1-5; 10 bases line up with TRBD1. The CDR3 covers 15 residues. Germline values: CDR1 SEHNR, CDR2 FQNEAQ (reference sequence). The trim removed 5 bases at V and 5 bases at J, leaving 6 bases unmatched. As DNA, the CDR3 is TGTGCCAGCAGCCAGACAGGGGGCAGAGATCAGCCCCAGCATTTT. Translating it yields CASSQTGGRDQPQHF. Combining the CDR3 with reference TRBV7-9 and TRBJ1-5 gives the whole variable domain DTGVSQNPRHKITKRGQNVTFRCDPISEHNRLYWYRQTLGQGPEFLTYFQNEAQLEKSRLLSDRFSAERPKGSFSTLEIQRTEQGDSAMYLCASSQTGGRDQPQHFGDGTRLSIL.

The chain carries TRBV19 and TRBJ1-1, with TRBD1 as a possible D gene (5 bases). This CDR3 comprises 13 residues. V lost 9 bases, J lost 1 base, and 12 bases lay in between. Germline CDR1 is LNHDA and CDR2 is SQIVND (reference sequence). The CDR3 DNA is TGTGCCAGCAATAAGGGGCCGAACACTGAAGCTTTCTTT. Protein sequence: CASNKGPNTEAFF.

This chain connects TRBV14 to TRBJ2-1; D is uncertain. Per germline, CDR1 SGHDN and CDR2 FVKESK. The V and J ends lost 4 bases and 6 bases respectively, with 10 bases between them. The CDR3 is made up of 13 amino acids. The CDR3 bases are TGTGCCAGCAGCCCCCCCTCATCCAATGAGCAGTTCTTC. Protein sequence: CASSPPSSNEQFF. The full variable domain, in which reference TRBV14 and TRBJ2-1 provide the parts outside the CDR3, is EAGVTQFPSHSVIEKGQTVTLRCDPISGHDNLYWYRRVMGKEIKFLLHFVKESKQDESGMPNNRFLAERTGGTYSTLKVQPAELEDSGVYFCASSPPSSNEQFFGPGTRLTVL.

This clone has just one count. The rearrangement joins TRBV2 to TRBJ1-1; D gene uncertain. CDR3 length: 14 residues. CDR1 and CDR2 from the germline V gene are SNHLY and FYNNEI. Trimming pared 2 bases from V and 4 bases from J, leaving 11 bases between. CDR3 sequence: CASSELSPGTEAFF. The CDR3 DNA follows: TGTGCCAGCAGTGAATTAAGCCCTGGCACTGAAGCTTTCTTT.

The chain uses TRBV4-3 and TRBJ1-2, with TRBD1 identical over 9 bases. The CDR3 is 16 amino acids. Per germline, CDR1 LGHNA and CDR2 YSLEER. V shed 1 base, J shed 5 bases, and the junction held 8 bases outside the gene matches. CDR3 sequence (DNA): TGCGCCAGCAGCCAAGCCGGGACAGGGACAGGGTATGGCTACACCTTC. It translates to CASSQAGTGTGYGYTF.

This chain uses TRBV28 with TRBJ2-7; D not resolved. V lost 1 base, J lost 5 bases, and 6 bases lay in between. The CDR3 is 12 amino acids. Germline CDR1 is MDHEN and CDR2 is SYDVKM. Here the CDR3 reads CASSLLRDEQYF. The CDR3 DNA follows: TGTGCCAGCAGTTTATTAAGGGACGAGCAGTACTTC. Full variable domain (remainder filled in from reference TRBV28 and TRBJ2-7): DVKVTQSSRYLVKRTGEKVFLECVQDMDHENMFWYRQDPGLGLRLIYFSYDVKMKEKGDIPEGYSVSREKKERFSLILESASTNQTSMYLCASSLLRDEQYFGPGTRLTVT.

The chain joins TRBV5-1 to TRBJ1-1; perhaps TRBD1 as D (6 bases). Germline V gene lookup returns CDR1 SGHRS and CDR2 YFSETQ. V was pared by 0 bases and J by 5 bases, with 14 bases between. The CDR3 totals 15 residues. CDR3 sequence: CASSLVGGGETEAFF. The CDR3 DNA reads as TGCGCCAGCAGCTTGGTCGGCGGGGGCGAGACTGAAGCTTTCTTT.

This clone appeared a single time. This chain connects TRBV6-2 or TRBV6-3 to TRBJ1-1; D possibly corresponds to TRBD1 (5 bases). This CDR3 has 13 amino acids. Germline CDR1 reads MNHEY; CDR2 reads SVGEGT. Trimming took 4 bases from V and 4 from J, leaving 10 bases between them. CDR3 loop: CASSSGGTTEAFF. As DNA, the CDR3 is TGTGCCAGCAGTTCCGGGGGAACCACTGAAGCTTTCTTT.

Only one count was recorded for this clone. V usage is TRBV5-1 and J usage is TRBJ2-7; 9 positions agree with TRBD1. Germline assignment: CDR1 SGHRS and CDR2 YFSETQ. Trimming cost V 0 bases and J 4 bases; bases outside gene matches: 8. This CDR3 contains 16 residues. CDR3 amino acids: CASSLGGQGPVYEQYF. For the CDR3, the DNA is TGCGCCAGCAGCTTGGGGGGACAGGGTCCGGTTTACGAGCAGTACTTC.

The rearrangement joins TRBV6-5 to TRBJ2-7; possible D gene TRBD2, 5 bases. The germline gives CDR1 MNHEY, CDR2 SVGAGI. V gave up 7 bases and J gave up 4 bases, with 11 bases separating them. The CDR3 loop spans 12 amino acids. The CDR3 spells CASTSDSYEQYF. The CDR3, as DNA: TGTGCCAGCACTTCGGACTCTTACGAGCAGTACTTC.

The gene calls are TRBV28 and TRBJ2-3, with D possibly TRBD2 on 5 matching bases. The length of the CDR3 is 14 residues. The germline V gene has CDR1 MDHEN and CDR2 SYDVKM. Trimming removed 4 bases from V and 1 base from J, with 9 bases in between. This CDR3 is CASSYRRGTDTQYF. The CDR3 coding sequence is TGTGCCAGCAGTTATAGGCGGGGCACAGATACGCAGTATTTT.

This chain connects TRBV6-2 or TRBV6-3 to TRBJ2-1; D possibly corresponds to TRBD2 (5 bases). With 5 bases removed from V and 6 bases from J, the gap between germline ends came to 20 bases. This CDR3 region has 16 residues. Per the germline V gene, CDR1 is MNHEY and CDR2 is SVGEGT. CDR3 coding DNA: TGTGCCAGCAGTCCCCTCCGGGATCTGTTGGTCAATGAGCAGTTCTTC. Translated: CASSPLRDLLVNEQFF.

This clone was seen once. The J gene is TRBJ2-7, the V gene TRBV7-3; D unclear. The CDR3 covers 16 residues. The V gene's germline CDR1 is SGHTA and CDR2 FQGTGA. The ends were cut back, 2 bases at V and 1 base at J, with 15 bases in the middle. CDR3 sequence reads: CASSLSPASLSYEQYF. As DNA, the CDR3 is TGTGCCAGCAGCTTATCCCCAGCCTCTCTTTCCTACGAGCAGTACTTC.

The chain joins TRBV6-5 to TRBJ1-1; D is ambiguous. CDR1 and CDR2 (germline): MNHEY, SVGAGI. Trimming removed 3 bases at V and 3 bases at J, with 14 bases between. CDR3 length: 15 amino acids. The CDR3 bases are TGTGCCAGCAGTTATTTCGCTGGCGGGTACACTGAAGCTTTCTTT. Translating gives CASSYFAGGYTEAFF.

CDR3 residues: CASSYPRAANYGYTF. As DNA, the CDR3 is TGTGCCAGCAGTTACCCCAGGGCCGCTAACTATGGCTACACCTTC. The rearrangement joins TRBV6-6 to TRBJ1-2, with a weak D call TRBD1 (5 bases). CDR1 and CDR2 from the germline V gene are MNHNY and SVGAGI (reference sequence). The V end was cut by 2 bases, the J end by 0 bases, with 10 bases between. The CDR3 runs 15 residues.